This TCR beta chain was captured by sequencing in a study of response to subunit inactivated influenza vaccine. The CDR3 sequence is 17 residues long. Per germline, CDR1 SGHTA and CDR2 FQGNSA. V lost 2 bases to trimming and J lost 5 bases, with 21 bases between them. MiXCR, applied by TCRdb to the RT-PCR reads, yields one record per CDR3 protein. The sample has some 540,000 distinct CDR3 sequences, around 21% seen once. The same sample was also studied in work on T cells expressing NK-cell markers. In that study: cDNA encoding TCR beta was synthesized via 5'RACE template switching incorporating UMIs.

This chain joins TRBV7-2 and TRBJ2-5; no reliable D call. This clonotype was sampled from a man aged 50 to 59 who received an inactivated influenza vaccine. The sample in question was CD4+ T cells sorted from PBMCs, obtained less than 13 days after vaccination. Here the CDR3 reads CASSLLSGSGFRETQYF. CDR3 nucleotide sequence: TGTGCCAGCAGCTTACTATCCGGCAGTGGGTTCAGGGAGACCCAGTACTTC. Based on the CDR3 plus reference TRBV7-2 and TRBJ2-5, the full variable domain is GAGVSQSPSNKVTEKGKDVELRCDPISGHTALYWYRQSLGQGLEFLIYFQGNSAPDKSGLPSDRFSAERTGGSVSTLTIQRTQQEDSAVYLCASSLLSGSGFRETQYFGPGTRLLVL.